This note documents a single T cell receptor (beta chain) sequence. The target antigen is unknown. The data stem from a study of T cells after yellow fever vaccination. In the study overall: Those fractions that held only low numbers of cells were prepared using the SMART-Seq v4 Ultra Low Input RNA kit.

J was trimmed by 4 bases and V by 6 bases; bases with no gene match: 14. CDR3 length equals 18 residues. CDR1 is SGDLS, CDR2 YYNGEE, per germline. The 5'RACE template-switching step produced TCR cDNA and added a universal primer site and UMIs. TCRdb reprocessed the 5' RACE reads via MiXCR and lists one record per CDR3 protein. The data show 500,000 to 650,000 distinct CDR3 sequences, about 13% seen once. Study-wide findings and caveats: Reappearing after the booster were most of the clones from primary vaccination (96% CD4, 88% CD8). On re-exposure, the response was weaker but peaked faster, at day 5 versus 15.

This chain links TRBV9 with TRBJ2-6, with 9 bases identical to TRBD1. This TCR came from a man aged 25 to 40 who received the YFV17D yellow fever vaccine. The material was PBMCs, obtained on the day of the yellow fever booster vaccination. The CDR3 protein is CASTLGTGTATGANVLTF. CDR3 coding DNA: TGTGCCAGCACACTGGGGACAGGGACAGCCACCGGGGCCAACGTCCTGACTTTC.